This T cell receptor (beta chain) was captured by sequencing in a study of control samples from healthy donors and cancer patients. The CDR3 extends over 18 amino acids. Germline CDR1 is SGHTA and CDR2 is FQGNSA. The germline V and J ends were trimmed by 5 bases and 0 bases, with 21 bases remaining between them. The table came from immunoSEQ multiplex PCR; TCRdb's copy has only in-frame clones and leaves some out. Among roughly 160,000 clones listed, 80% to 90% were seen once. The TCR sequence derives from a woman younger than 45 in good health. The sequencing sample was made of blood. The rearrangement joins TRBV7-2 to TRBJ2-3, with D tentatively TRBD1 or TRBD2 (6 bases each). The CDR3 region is CASSPRGVWGRSTDTQYF. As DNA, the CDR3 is TGTGCCAGCAGCCCTAGGGGGGTCTGGGGGCGCAGCACAGATACGCAGTATTTT.